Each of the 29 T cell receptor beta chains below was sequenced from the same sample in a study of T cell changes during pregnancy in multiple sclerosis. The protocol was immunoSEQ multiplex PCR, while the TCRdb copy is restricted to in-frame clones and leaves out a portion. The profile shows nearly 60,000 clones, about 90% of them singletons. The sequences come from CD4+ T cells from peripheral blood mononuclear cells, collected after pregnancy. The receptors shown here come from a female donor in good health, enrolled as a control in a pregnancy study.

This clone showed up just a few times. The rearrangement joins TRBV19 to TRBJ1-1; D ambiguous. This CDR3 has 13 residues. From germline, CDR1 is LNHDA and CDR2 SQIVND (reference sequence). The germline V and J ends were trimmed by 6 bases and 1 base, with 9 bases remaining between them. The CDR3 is CASRNTRNTEAFF. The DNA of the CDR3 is TGTGCCAGTAGGAACACAAGGAACACTGAAGCTTTCTTT.

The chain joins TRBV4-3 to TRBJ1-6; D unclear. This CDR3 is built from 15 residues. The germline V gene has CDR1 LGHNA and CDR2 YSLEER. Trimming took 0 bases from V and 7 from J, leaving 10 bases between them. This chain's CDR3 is CASSQDWAENSPLHF. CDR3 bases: TGCGCCAGCAGCCAAGATTGGGCTGAGAATTCACCCCTCCACTTT.

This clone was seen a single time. The CDR3 bases are TGTGCCAGCAGCTTGGGGGGACAGACCGGGGAGCTGTTTTTT. As protein: CASSLGGQTGELFF. The genes are TRBV5-4 and TRBJ2-2; 7 bases are shared with TRBD1. With 0 bases clipped from V and 5 bases from J, the junction kept 1 base outside the gene matches. Germline lookup yields CDR1 SGHNT and CDR2 YYREEE (reference sequence). The CDR3 loop spans 14 amino acids.

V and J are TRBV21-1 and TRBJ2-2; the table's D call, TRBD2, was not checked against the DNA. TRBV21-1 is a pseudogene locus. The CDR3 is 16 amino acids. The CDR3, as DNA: TGTGCCAGCCGTCTGGGTCCGGGGGGGAACACCGGGGAGCTGTTTTTT. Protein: CASRLGPGGNTGELFF.

CDR3 in amino acids: CASSPIPGTGNTGELFF. DNA of the CDR3: TGTGCCAGCAGCCCCATCCCCGGGACAGGGAACACCGGGGAGCTGTTTTTT. The chain carries TRBV7-6 and TRBJ2-2, with 8 bases matching TRBD1. Germline-derived CDR1 and CDR2 are SGHVS and FNYEAQ. This CDR3 contains 17 residues. Trimming at V came to 5 bases and at J to 1 base, leaving 9 bases not matched to a gene.

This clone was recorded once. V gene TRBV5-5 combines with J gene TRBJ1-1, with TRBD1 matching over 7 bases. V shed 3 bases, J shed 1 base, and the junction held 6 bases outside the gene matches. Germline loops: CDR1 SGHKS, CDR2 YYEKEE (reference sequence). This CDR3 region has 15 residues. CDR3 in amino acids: CASSYLGGWNTEAFF. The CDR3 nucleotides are TGTGCCAGCAGCTATTTAGGGGGCTGGAACACTGAAGCTTTCTTT.

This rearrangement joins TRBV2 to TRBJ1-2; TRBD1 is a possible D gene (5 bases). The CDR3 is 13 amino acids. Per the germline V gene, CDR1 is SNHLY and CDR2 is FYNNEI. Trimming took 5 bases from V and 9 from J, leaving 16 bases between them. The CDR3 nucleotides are TGTGCCAGCAGTTTGGGAACAGGTGGCAGCTACACCTTC. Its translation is CASSLGTGGSYTF.

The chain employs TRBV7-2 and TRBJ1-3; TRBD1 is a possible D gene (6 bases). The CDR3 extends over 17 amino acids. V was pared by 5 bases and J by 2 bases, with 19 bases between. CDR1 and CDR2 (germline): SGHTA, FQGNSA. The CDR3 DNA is TGTGCCAGCAGCCTTAGGGGGGGGGCAGGGACTGGAAACACCATATATTTT. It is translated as CASSLRGGAGTGNTIYF.

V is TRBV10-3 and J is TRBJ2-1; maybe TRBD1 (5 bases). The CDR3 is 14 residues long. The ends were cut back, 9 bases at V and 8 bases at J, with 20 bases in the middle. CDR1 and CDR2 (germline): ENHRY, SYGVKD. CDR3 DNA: TGTGCCATAACGCCGGACACGAGGTACCATGAGCAGTTCTTC. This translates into CAITPDTRYHEQFF.

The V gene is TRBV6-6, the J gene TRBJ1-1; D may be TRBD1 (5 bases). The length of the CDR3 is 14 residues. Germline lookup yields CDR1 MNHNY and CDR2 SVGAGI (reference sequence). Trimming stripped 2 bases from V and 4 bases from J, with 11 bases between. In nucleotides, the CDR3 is TGTGCCAGCAGTTACCCCCACCAGGGCACTGAAGCTTTCTTT. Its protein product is CASSYPHQGTEAFF.

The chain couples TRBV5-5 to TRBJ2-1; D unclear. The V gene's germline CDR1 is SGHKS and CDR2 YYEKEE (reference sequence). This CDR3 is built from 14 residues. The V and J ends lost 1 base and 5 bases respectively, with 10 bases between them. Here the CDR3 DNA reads TGTGCCAGCAGCTTGTTATCCAGGAACAATGAGCAGTTCTTC. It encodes CASSLLSRNNEQFF. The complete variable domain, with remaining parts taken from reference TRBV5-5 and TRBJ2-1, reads DAGVTQSPTHLIKTRGQQVTLRCSPISGHKSVSWYQQVLGQGPQFIFQYYEKEERGRGNFPDRFSARQFPNYSSELNVNALLLGDSALYLCASSLLSRNNEQFFGPGTRLTVL.

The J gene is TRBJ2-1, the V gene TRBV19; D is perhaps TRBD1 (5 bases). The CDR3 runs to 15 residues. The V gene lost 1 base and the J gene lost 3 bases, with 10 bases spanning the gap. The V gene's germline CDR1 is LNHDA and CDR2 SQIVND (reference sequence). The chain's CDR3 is CASSIGGSHYNEQFF. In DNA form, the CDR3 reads TGTGCCAGTAGTATAGGGGGCAGCCACTACAATGAGCAGTTCTTC.

CDR3 amino acids: CASSVGGGTATEAFF. The CDR3 coding sequence is TGTGCCAGCAGCGTAGGAGGAGGGACGGCCACTGAAGCTTTCTTT. The chain employs TRBV9 and TRBJ1-1; weak D call: TRBD1 (5 bases). Per the germline V gene, CDR1 is SGDLS and CDR2 is YYNGEE. V gave up 0 bases and J gave up 4 bases, with 13 bases separating them. The CDR3 contains 15 residues.

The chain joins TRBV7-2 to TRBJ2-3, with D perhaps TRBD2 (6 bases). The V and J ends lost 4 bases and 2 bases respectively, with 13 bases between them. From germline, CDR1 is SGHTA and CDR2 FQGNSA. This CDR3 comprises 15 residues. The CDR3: CASSSLGGYTDTQYF. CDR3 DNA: TGTGCCAGCAGCTCCCTTGGGGGGTACACAGATACGCAGTATTTT. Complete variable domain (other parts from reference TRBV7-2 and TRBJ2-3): GAGVSQSPSNKVTEKGKDVELRCDPISGHTALYWYRQSLGQGLEFLIYFQGNSAPDKSGLPSDRFSAERTGGSVSTLTIQRTQQEDSAVYLCASSSLGGYTDTQYFGPGTRLTVL.

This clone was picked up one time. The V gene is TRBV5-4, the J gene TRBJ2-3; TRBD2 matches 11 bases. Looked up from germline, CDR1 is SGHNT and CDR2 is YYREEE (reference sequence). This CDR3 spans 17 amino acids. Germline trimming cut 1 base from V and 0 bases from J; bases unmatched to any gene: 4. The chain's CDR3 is CASSLTGTSGSTDTQYF. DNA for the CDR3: TGTGCCAGCAGCTTGACGGGGACTAGCGGTAGCACAGATACGCAGTATTTT.

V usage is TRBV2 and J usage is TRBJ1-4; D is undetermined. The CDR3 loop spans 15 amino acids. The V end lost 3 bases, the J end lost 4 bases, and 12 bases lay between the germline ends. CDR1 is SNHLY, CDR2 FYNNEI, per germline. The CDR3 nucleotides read TGTGCCAGCAGTGAGTTCCAGATCCTTAATGAAAAACTGTTTTTT. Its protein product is CASSEFQILNEKLFF.

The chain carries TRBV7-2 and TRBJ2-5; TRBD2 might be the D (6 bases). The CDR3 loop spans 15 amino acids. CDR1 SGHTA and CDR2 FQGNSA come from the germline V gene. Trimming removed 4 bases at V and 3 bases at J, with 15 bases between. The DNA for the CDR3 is TGTGCCAGCAGCTGGGGACTCGGCCAAGAAGAGACCCAGTACTTC. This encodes CASSWGLGQEETQYF.

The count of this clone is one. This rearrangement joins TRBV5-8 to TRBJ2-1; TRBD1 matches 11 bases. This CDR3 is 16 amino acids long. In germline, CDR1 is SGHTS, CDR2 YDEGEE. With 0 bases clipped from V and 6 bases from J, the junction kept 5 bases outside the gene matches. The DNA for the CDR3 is TGTGCCAGCAGCTTGGGGACAGGGACAGGGGGCAATGAGCAGTTCTTC. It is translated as CASSLGTGTGGNEQFF.

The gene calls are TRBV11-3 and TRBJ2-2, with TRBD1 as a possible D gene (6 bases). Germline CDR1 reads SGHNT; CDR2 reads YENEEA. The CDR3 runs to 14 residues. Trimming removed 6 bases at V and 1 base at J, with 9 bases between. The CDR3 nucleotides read TGTGCCAGCAGAGGACAGCGGAACACCGGGGAGCTGTTTTTT. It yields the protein CASRGQRNTGELFF.

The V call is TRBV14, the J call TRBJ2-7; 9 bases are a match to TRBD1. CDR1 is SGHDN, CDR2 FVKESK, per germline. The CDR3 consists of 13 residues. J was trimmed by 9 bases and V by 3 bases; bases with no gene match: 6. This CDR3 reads CASSQQQGAGQYF. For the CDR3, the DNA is TGTGCCAGCAGCCAGCAACAGGGGGCCGGGCAGTACTTC.

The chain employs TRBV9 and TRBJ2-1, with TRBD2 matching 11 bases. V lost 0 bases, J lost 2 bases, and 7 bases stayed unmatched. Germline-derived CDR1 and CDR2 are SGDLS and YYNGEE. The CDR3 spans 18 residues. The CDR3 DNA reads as TGTGCCAGCAGCGTAGTGATAGCGGGGGGGCGAGCCTACAATGAGCAGTTCTTC. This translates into CASSVVIAGGRAYNEQFF.

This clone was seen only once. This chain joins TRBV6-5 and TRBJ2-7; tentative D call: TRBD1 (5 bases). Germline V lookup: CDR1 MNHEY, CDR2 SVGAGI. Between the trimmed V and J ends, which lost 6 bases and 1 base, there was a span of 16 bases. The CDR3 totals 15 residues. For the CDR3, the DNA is TGTGCCAGCAGCCAGTCAGGGTCCGGGTCCTACGAGCAGTACTTC. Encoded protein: CASSQSGSGSYEQYF.

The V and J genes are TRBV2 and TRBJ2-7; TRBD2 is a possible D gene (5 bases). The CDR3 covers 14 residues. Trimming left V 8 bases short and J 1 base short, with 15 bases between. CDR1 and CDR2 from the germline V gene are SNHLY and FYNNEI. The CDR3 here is CASSLHGGSYEQYF. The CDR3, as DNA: TGTGCCAGCTCGTTACACGGCGGGTCCTACGAGCAGTACTTC. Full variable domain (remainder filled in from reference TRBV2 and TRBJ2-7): EPEVTQTPSHQVTQMGQEVILRCVPISNHLYFYWYRQILGQKVEFLVSFYNNEISEKSEIFDDQFSVERPDGSNFTLKIRSTKLEDSAMYFCASSLHGGSYEQYFGPGTRLTVT.

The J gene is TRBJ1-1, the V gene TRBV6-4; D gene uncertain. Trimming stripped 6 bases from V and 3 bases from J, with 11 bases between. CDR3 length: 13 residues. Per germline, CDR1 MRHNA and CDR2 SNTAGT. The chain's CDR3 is CASSEAVDTEAFF. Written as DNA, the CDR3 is TGTGCCAGCAGCGAGGCCGTGGACACTGAAGCTTTCTTT.

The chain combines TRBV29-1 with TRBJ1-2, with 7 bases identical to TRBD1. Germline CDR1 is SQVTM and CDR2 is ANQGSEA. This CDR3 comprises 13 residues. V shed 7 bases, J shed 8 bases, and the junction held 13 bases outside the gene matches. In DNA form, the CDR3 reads TGCAGCGCTGGGGCAGGGGGGAATGGAGGCTACACCTTC. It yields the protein CSAGAGGNGGYTF.

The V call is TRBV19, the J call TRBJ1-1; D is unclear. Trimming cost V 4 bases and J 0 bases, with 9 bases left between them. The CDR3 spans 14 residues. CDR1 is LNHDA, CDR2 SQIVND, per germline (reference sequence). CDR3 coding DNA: TGTGCCAGTAGTAGATGGCAGATGAACACTGAAGCTTTCTTT. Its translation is CASSRWQMNTEAFF.

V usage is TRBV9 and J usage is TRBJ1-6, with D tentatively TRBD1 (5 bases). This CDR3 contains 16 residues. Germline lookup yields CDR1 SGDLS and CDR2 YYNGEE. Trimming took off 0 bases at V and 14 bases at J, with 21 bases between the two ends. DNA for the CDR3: TGTGCCAGCAGCGTAGCGGGGGGGACTCGTTATCGATCCCTCCACTTT. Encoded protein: CASSVAGGTRYRSLHF.

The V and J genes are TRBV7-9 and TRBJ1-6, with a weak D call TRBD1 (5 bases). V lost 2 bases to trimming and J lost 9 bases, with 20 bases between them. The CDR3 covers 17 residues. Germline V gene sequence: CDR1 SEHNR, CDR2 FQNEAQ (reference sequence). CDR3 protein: CASSLPILKGLISPLHF. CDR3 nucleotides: TGTGCCAGCAGCTTACCAATACTAAAGGGACTTATTTCACCCCTCCACTTT. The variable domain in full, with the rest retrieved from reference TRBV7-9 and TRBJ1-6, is DTGVSQNPRHKITKRGQNVTFRCDPISEHNRLYWYRQTLGQGPEFLTYFQNEAQLEKSRLLSDRFSAERPKGSFSTLEIQRTEQGDSAMYLCASSLPILKGLISPLHFGNGTRLTVT.

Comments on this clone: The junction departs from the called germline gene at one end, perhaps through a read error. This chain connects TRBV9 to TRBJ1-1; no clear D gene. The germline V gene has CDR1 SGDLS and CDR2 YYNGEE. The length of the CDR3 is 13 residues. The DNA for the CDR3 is TGTGCCAGCAGCGTAGCCCCGAACATTGAAGCTTTCTTT. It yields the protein CASSVAPNIEAFF.